Below, 8 T cell receptor beta chains from the same sample are listed, as sequenced in a study of blood T cell repertoires in COVID-19. Clones were read by immunoSEQ multiplex PCR, and TCRdb kept only the in-frame ones, dropping some. The sample consists of around 320,000 clones, 87% of them appearing once. The sequenced material came from peripheral blood. These receptors all stem from a man younger than 35 with active or convalescent COVID-19.

The V call is TRBV5-1, the J call TRBJ1-2; D unclear. The germline gives CDR1 SGHRS, CDR2 YFSETQ. CDR3 length: 17 residues. Deletions cut 4 bases from V and 4 bases from J, with 23 bases between. This CDR3 is CASSGTPPGSGLYGYTF. The CDR3 coding sequence is TGCGCCAGCAGCGGAACCCCCCCAGGAAGTGGGCTCTATGGCTACACCTTC.

This sequence joins TRBV18 and TRBJ2-1; TRBD2 agrees at 8 bases. This CDR3 contains 16 residues. V shed 3 bases, J shed 3 bases, and the junction held 7 bases outside the gene matches. Germline-derived CDR1 and CDR2 are KGHSH and LQKENI. The chain's CDR3 is CASSPTLAGGYNEQFF. Written as DNA, the CDR3 is TGTGCCAGCTCACCGACCCTGGCGGGGGGCTACAATGAGCAGTTCTTC.

The rearrangement uses TRBV7-9 and TRBJ2-3, with 12 nucleotides matching TRBD2. Germline CDR1 SEHNR, CDR2 FQNEAQ (reference sequence). CDR3 size: 17 residues. Unmatched junction bases numbered 6, after V lost 5 bases and J lost 0 bases. The CDR3 here is CASSRGLAGTSTDTQYF. DNA for the CDR3: TGTGCCAGCAGCCGTGGACTAGCGGGGACTAGCACAGATACGCAGTATTTT.

This clone is a singleton in its sample. The CDR3 DNA is TGCGCCAGCAGCGCCGGACAGGGAATCTACAATGAGCAGTTCTTC. Protein product: CASSAGQGIYNEQFF. This rearrangement joins TRBV10-1 to TRBJ2-1, with TRBD1 matching 8 bases. Germline V gives CDR1 WNHNN, CDR2 SYGVQD (reference sequence). The CDR3 spans 15 residues. V was clipped by 6 bases and J by 3 bases; unmatched bases: 7.

V usage is TRBV28 and J usage is TRBJ1-2; 8 positions match TRBD1. Germline V gene lookup returns CDR1 MDHEN and CDR2 SYDVKM. J was trimmed by 6 bases and V by 6 bases; bases with no gene match: 3. There are 12 residues in the CDR3. CDR3 nucleotide sequence: TGTGCCAGCAGACTGACAGGGGATGGCTACACCTTC. Encoded protein: CASRLTGDGYTF.

The genes are TRBV29-1 and TRBJ1-2; no reliable D call. Trimming left V 3 bases short and J 8 bases short, with 22 bases between. The CDR3 contains 15 residues. Per germline, CDR1 SQVTM and CDR2 ANQGSEA. CDR3 nucleotide sequence: TGCAGCGTTGAGAATCTGGGCAGGCCAACATCGGGCTACACCTTC. Encoded protein: CSVENLGRPTSGYTF.

This clone was seen a handful of times. This chain uses TRBV2 with TRBJ2-7; 9 nucleotides match TRBD1. With V trimmed by 10 bases and J by 5 bases, 12 bases remained unmatched. This CDR3 region has 14 residues. Germline CDR1 reads SNHLY; CDR2 reads FYNNEI. The CDR3 DNA reads TGTGCCACGGGGGGAGGACAGGGGTCCCACGAGCAGTACTTC. It specifies CATGGGQGSHEQYF. The entire variable domain, with the rest obtained from reference TRBV2 and TRBJ2-7, is as follows: EPEVTQTPSHQVTQMGQEVILRCVPISNHLYFYWYRQILGQKVEFLVSFYNNEISEKSEIFDDQFSVERPDGSNFTLKIRSTKLEDSAMYFCATGGGQGSHEQYFGPGTRLTVT.

V is TRBV24-1 and J is TRBJ2-3, with a possible D match to TRBD2 (6 bases). The CDR3 sequence is 15 residues long. Germline CDR1 KGHDR, CDR2 SFDVKD. V was cut by 4 bases and J by 2 bases, with 12 bases left in between. The CDR3 is CATSEEGTPTDTQYF. CDR3 nucleotides: TGTGCCACCAGTGAGGAGGGGACCCCCACAGATACGCAGTATTTT.